This TCR beta chain was observed in a study of shared clonotypes between healthy human individuals (dated by TCRdb to 2020 to 2021). Regarding the study in general: A few men and two women, aged 18 to 49 years, made up the cohort. Per donor, three plates each were used for CD4 naive and CD4 memory, two for CD8 naive, and one for CD8 memory. The study deeply sequenced blood TCR repertoires of five healthy adults to estimate repertoire size and the extent of clonotype sharing between individuals. Different laboratories and diverse techniques were used to prepare libraries and sequence TCR repertoires, to increase sequencing depth and limit assay-specific biases. Per donor, leukapheresis produced somewhere between about 0.85 and 10 billion PBMCs. General findings and caveats noted by the study authors: The genetic and exposure-history diversity represented was limited by the small number of donors. When a few donors were compared, the shared fraction of clonotypes was around 5% for naive CD4, roughly 3.3% for naive CD8, more than 2% for memory CD4, and under 0.5% for memory CD8. Pairwise subsampling indicated that sequencing depth was expected to affect the degree of clonotype sharing among donors. Higher generation probabilities were observed for clonotypes shared by all four sorted-subset donors than for non-shared clonotypes. Naive subsets generally had larger estimated clonotype richness than memory subsets. Sampling was restricted to blood, and TCR repertoires in tissue are likely to differ from TCR repertoires in blood. Incomplete sequencing was indicated by rarefaction of sorted-subset datasets, despite the large sequencing depth.

Sequences SGHTA (CDR1) and FQGNSA (CDR2) are obtained from the germline V gene. V lost 5 bases and J lost 6 bases, and the count of bases not matched to a germline gene is 17. The CDR3 has 17 amino acids, counting the end cysteine and phenylalanine. The CDR3 DNA has 51 bases and is translated from base 1. Comment on this clone: Its binding antigen is unknown. Qualities for individual bases were not recorded, and no much larger clone is one base off.

Donors were healthy HIV-negative adults with no recently reported acute infections or vaccinations. Every donor was a Caucasian adult living in Nashville, Tennessee, USA. Magnetic negative selection was used to enrich CD4+ T cells, after which naive cells were positively selected on CD45RA and the negative fraction became the memory subset. Blood was collected by leukapheresis, and PBMCs were isolated by Ficoll-Histopaque density gradient centrifugation and then cryopreserved in liquid nitrogen vapor phase. Analytical flow cytometry was used to check the purity and quantity of each magnetically sorted T cell population. Genomic DNA was isolated from every sorted fraction and measured by UV absorbance on a Nanodrop 2000c. Using the deep immunoSEQ assay, multiplex PCR amplified TCR CDR3 regions from genomic DNA. For each cell subset, the extracted genomic DNA was distributed evenly across all wells of several immunoSEQ 96-well plates, and each plate served as one replicate. For sorted subsets, each replicate PCR was loaded with approximately 190 ng genomic DNA, equivalent to 32,000 or so T cell genomes. Purified libraries were measured with a Qubit 3.0 fluorometer, size-checked on a Bioanalyzer 2100, and measured again with the KAPA Library Quantification kit. Every immunoSEQ 96-well plate was sequenced on a separate single-read 150-cycle Illumina NextSeq 550 flow cell. As for the authors' bioinformatics: Because only junctional sequences without quality scores were contained in the immunoSEQ output, filtering matching that applied to full-length reads could not be performed. Sequences were annotated with PyIR, a Python wrapper for IgBLAST v1.9, and V/J genes and CDR3 were assigned using IMGT germline references. Any read was removed if the V/J assignment was weak (E-value above 1e-6), the CDR3 was missing, or the read contained stop codons, out-of-frame junctions, or ambiguous translated residues. V3J clonotypes were defined as sequences sharing the same inferred V gene, J gene, and CDR3 amino acid sequence. Percentage overlap between repertoires was calculated by dividing the number of shared unique clonotypes by the size of the smaller repertoire. RTK rarefaction, the Chao1 estimator, and Recon v2.1 estimates of unobserved clonotypes were used to assess repertoire richness. OLGA was used to compute generation probabilities for all TCRbeta clonotypes that the gDNA method yielded from a few donors. TCRdb stores this immuneACCESS table with in-frame sequences only. Part of the clones is absent; in the studies checked, under half of the shortfall reflects unresolved V genes, and no reason is known for the rest. V and J calls and clone size are given by that table; D and trimming were obtained from the DNA. This sample comprises around 1 million clones, roughly 72% of them detected only once. Jointly, the top ten make up approximately 1.5% of the sample.

This sequence was found in a man between 18 and 29 years old in good health. Sequenced sample: memory CD4+ T cells sorted from blood. This specimen's cell subset or site label, per the study, means: CD45RA-negative fraction. The chain joins TRBV7-2 to TRBJ2-7; 9 bases in the junction line up with TRBD1. The DNA sequence follows: TGTGCCAGCAGCCTTGGGGGTCTTACGGGACAGGGCCCCGAGCAGTACTTC. It translates to CASSLGGLTGQGPEQYF.